These 9 T cell receptor beta chains were all obtained from the same sample, sequenced in a study of T and B cells in COVID-19 patients. Multiplex PCR with BIOMED2 TRB-A/B primer pools amplified TRB rearrangements. TCRdb fed the multiplex PCR reads into MiXCR, producing one record per CDR3 protein. Among several thousand distinct CDR3 sequences listed, about a third were seen once. Blood genomic DNA input for TRB amplification was roughly 230-550 ng. The sequencing input was blood. The receptors here all came from a human donor who had recovered from COVID-19.

On this clonotype itself: A much larger clone lies a single base off, so this may be a read error. The V gene is TRBV27, the J gene TRBJ2-7, with D perhaps TRBD1 (5 bases). Germline CDR1 reads MNHEY; CDR2 reads SMNVEV (reference sequence). The CDR3 contains 13 residues. V was clipped by 7 bases and J by 2 bases, with 12 bases between them. In DNA, the CDR3 is TGTGCCAGCACAGGGAAGGCCGCCTACGAGCAGTACTTC. Amino acid sequence: CASTGKAAYEQYF.

In this sample, this clonotype turned up a few times. The chain has TRBV6-6 and TRBJ2-1, with 8 bases identical to TRBD1. Trimming took 0 bases from V and 2 from J; bases not matched to a gene: 9. CDR1 is MNHNY, CDR2 SVGAGI, per germline (reference sequence). There are 18 residues in the CDR3. This CDR3 reads CASSYSKAGTGTYNEQFF. The DNA for the CDR3 is TGTGCCAGCAGTTACTCGAAGGCCGGGACAGGTACCTACAATGAGCAGTTCTTC.

This sequence joins TRBV4-3 and TRBJ2-5, with a possible D match to TRBD2 (5 bases). The V gene lost 1 base and the J gene lost 5 bases, with 11 bases spanning the gap. Germline V lookup: CDR1 LGHNA, CDR2 YSLEER. The CDR3 runs to 14 residues. CDR3: CASSQALARETQYF. The CDR3 DNA is TGCGCCAGCAGCCAAGCTCTAGCTCGGGAGACCCAGTACTTC.

The V call is TRBV5-6, the J call TRBJ2-1; the match to TRBD1 covers 9 bases. CDR3 length equals 15 residues. The V segment lost 6 bases and the J segment 9 bases; nucleotides outside the gene matches: 13. Germline V gene data show CDR1 as SGHDT and CDR2 as YYEEEE. The DNA of the CDR3 is TGTGCCAGCACCCTTAGATGGGGACAGGGTACTGAGCAGTTCTTC. Residues: CASTLRWGQGTEQFF.

The rearrangement uses TRBV6-1 and TRBJ1-6; no definite D call. The CDR3 runs to 16 residues. CDR1 MNHNS and CDR2 SASEGT come from the germline V gene. Trimming removed 3 bases at V and 4 bases at J, with 13 bases between. The CDR3 DNA reads TGTGCCAGCAGTGAGTTCATCGAGGGTTATAATTCACCCCTCCACTTT. Protein sequence: CASSEFIEGYNSPLHF.

The chain couples TRBV6-1 to TRBJ2-3; D is ambiguous. Trimming shortened V by 3 bases and J by 4 bases, and 14 bases separated the two germline ends. Germline CDR1 MNHNS, CDR2 SASEGT. The CDR3 runs 15 residues. In nucleotides, the CDR3 is TGTGCCAGCAGTGACTCAGGCTCATCCCCAGATACGCAGTATTTT. Protein: CASSDSGSSPDTQYF.

This chain connects TRBV12-3 or TRBV12-4 to TRBJ2-7; TRBD1 matches 9 bases. This CDR3 has 14 amino acids. Trimming at V came to 3 bases and at J to 6 bases, leaving 6 bases not matched to a gene. The CDR3 bases are TGTGCCAGCAGTTTGGGGGACAGGGCGTCCGAGCAGTACGTC. As protein: CASSLGDRASEQYV.

With regard to this clonotype: Germline is not matched at one junction end, which may reflect a read error. The CDR3 loop is CTSSEVPSSRGGFTQYF. Written as DNA, the CDR3 is TGTACCAGCAGTGAAGTTCCCTCCTCGCGGGGGGGCTTTACGCAGTATTTT. The rearrangement uses TRBV6-5 and TRBJ2-3; the match to TRBD2 covers 9 bases. CDR1 and CDR2 (germline): MNHEY, SVGAGI. This CDR3 spans 17 amino acids.

This clonotype was seen a handful of times. The chain uses TRBV18 and TRBJ1-1; D might be TRBD1 (5 bases). The CDR3 length is 15 residues. The V gene's germline CDR1 is KGHSH and CDR2 LQKENI. V was cut by 0 bases and J by 5 bases, with 13 bases left in between. The CDR3 DNA sequence: TGTGCCAGCTCACCACCGCAAGGGGTATGGACTGAAGCTTTCTTT. Translated, it gives CASSPPQGVWTEAFF.